This TCR beta chain was retrieved from a study of blood T cells in healthy people across ages. This clonotype appeared a few times. The CDR3 consists of 20 residues. Germline CDR1 is KGHDR and CDR2 is SFDVKD. J gave up 0 bases and V 2 bases, and 13 bases lay outside the gene matches. The authors ran a second PCR of about 6 to 11 cycles using a sample-barcoded 5' primer and a J-beta primer mix. One entry per CDR3 protein, called by TCRdb with MiXCR from the 5' RACE reads. The sample records approximately 800,000 distinct CDR3 sequences, 20% to 25% being singletons. The same sample was also used in a study of T cells of mothers and their children. Turning to that study: Barcodes and 2-4 random nucleotides were added by M1S in the second PCR.

The chain carries TRBV24-1 and TRBJ2-1; 9 positions agree with TRBD1. Sequencing was carried out using blood. This sequence was found in a boy aged 5 to 17 in good health. CDR3 in amino acids: CATSDSYNTGTGSSYNEQFF. The CDR3, as DNA: TGTGCCACCAGTGATTCGTATAACACCGGGACAGGGAGCTCCTACAATGAGCAGTTCTTC.